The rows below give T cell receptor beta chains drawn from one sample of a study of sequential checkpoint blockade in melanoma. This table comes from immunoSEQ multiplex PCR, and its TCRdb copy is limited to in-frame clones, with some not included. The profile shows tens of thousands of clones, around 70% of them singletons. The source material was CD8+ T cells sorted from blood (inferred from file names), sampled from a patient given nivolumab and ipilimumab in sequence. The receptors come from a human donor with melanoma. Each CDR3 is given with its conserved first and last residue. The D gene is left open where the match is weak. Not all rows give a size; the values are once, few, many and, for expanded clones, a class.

cdr3_nt: TGTGCCAGCAGCGTAGAATCCCTCGACACTGAAGCTTTCTTT; cdr3_aa: CASSVESLDTEAFF; clone_size: NA; d_call: NA; j_call: TRBJ1-1; v_call: TRBV9
cdr3_nt: TGTGCCAGCAGTCTTACGGGACACGGTTACGAGCAGTACTTC; cdr3_aa: CASSLTGHGYEQYF; clone_size: NA; d_call: NA; j_call: TRBJ2-7; v_call: TRBV27
cdr3_nt: TGTGCCAGCAGTGCCGGGGGGGCAGGGTCTTGGAAGTCCTACGAGCAGTACTTC; cdr3_aa: CASSAGGAGSWKSYEQYF; clone_size: NA; d_call: TRBD2; j_call: TRBJ2-7; v_call: TRBV2
cdr3_nt: TGTGCCAGCAGCCAAGGCCCGGGATCGTGGAATGAGCAGTTCTTC; cdr3_aa: CASSQGPGSWNEQFF; clone_size: NA; d_call: NA; j_call: TRBJ2-1; v_call: TRBV4-2
cdr3_nt: TGTGCCAGCAGTCCCCGTCTGGGACACCGCTATGGCTACACCTTC; cdr3_aa: CASSPRLGHRYGYTF; clone_size: once; d_call: NA; j_call: TRBJ1-2; v_call: TRBV27
cdr3_nt: TGTGCCAGCAGCTCCAAGACAGGGGGCGAGGGCTATTCACCCCTCCACTTT; cdr3_aa: CASSSKTGGEGYSPLHF; clone_size: NA; d_call: TRBD1; j_call: TRBJ1-6; v_call: TRBV7-2
cdr3_nt: TGTGCCACGGAGGGGCCCTCGAGCACTGAAGCTTTCTTT; cdr3_aa: CATEGPSSTEAFF; clone_size: NA; d_call: NA; j_call: TRBJ1-1; v_call: TRBV5-4
cdr3_nt: TGCGCCAGCAGCCAAGCCCTCGGTCGGCAGCCCCAGCATTTT; cdr3_aa: CASSQALGRQPQHF; clone_size: NA; d_call: NA; j_call: TRBJ1-5; v_call: TRBV4-1
cdr3_nt: TGTGCCAGCAGCCTCGGCCAAGGGGGCTGGGACGGGGGCCGGTTCTTC; cdr3_aa: CASSLGQGGWDGGRFF; clone_size: NA; d_call: NA; j_call: TRBJ2-1; v_call: TRBV9
cdr3_nt: TGTGCCAGCAGCTTAGCCTGGGGACTAGCGGGGGAAGAGACCCAGTACTTC; cdr3_aa: CASSLAWGLAGEETQYF; clone_size: NA; d_call: TRBD2; j_call: TRBJ2-5; v_call: TRBV7-8
cdr3_nt: TGTGCCAGCAGCCAAGTGCTACAGGGGGATGGCTACACCTTC; cdr3_aa: CASSQVLQGDGYTF; clone_size: few; d_call: TRBD1; j_call: TRBJ1-2; v_call: TRBV4-2
cdr3_nt: TGTGCCAGCAGCGAATCGGGACAGGGATACAATGAGCAGTTCTTC; cdr3_aa: CASSESGQGYNEQFF; clone_size: NA; d_call: TRBD1; j_call: TRBJ2-1; v_call: TRBV9
cdr3_nt: TGTGCCAGCGGTCGCCTTATCCAGGGAATCGGGGGAGCCGGGGAGCTGTTTTTT; cdr3_aa: CASGRLIQGIGGAGELFF; clone_size: NA; d_call: NA; j_call: TRBJ2-2; v_call: TRBV28
cdr3_nt: TGTGCCAGCAGCTTGTTGGGCCAGCAGAACACCGGGGAGCTGTTTTTT; cdr3_aa: CASSLLGQQNTGELFF; clone_size: NA; d_call: NA; j_call: TRBJ2-2; v_call: TRBV7-3
cdr3_nt: TGTGCCAGCAGCGTACAAGGGGCTAGCACAGATACGCAGTATTTT; cdr3_aa: CASSVQGASTDTQYF; clone_size: few; d_call: NA; j_call: TRBJ2-3; v_call: TRBV9
cdr3_nt: TGTGCCAGCAGCTTAGCCTCAGGGGTCAGGGAGACCCAGTACTTC; cdr3_aa: CASSLASGVRETQYF; clone_size: NA; d_call: NA; j_call: TRBJ2-5; v_call: TRBV7-9
cdr3_nt: TGTGCCAGCAGCCCCGGGACAGGGGGCGCATCCTATGGCTACACCTTC; cdr3_aa: CASSPGTGGASYGYTF; clone_size: NA; d_call: TRBD1; j_call: TRBJ1-2; v_call: TRBV7-9
cdr3_nt: TGTGCCACGCAAAGAGGATTTGCCCAAGCTTTCTTT; cdr3_aa: CATQRGFAQAFF; clone_size: NA; d_call: NA; j_call: TRBJ1-1; v_call: TRBV2
cdr3_nt: TGTGCCAGCAGCTCTACCGGGACTGCGGCTTCGGAGCTGTTTTTT; cdr3_aa: CASSSTGTAASELFF; clone_size: NA; d_call: NA; j_call: TRBJ2-2; v_call: TRBV7-9
cdr3_nt: TGCGCCAGCAGCCAAGTGGAAGGGGGCTATACTGAAGCTTTCTTT; cdr3_aa: CASSQVEGGYTEAFF; clone_size: NA; d_call: TRBD1; j_call: TRBJ1-1; v_call: TRBV4-1
cdr3_nt: TGCAGCGCCCCCGGGACTGGGTACCAAGAGACCCAGTACTTC; cdr3_aa: CSAPGTGYQETQYF; clone_size: once; d_call: NA; j_call: TRBJ2-5; v_call: TRBV29-1
cdr3_nt: TGTGCCAGCGGTTACGAGACTGAAGCTTTCTTT; cdr3_aa: CASGYETEAFF; clone_size: NA; d_call: NA; j_call: TRBJ1-1; v_call: TRBV6-5
cdr3_nt: TGTGCCAGAAGCACGGACAGGGTCGGGAACTATGGCTACACCTTC; cdr3_aa: CARSTDRVGNYGYTF; clone_size: NA; d_call: TRBD1; j_call: TRBJ1-2; v_call: TRBV5-3